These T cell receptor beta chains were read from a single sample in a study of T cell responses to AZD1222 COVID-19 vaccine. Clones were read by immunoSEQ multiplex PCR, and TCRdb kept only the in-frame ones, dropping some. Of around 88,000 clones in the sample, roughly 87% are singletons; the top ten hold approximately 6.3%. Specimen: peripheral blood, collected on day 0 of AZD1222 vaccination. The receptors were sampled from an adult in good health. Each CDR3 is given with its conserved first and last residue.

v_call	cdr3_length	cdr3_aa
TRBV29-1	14	CSVGTSGKVGELFF
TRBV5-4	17	CASSSSGAAFPAYEQYF
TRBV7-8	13	CASSGTNTGELFF
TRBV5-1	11	CASSSGTGTTF
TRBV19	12	CASRVWQGEAFF
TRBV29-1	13	CSAPGQGQNEQFF
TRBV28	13	CASSSHMNTEAFF
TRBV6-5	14	CASSYSRTNEKLFF
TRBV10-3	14	CAISETGGDGELFF
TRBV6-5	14	CASSKQVSSYEQYF
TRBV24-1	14	CATKGSDIGNEQFF
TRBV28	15	CASSSRDGRYNEQFF
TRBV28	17	CASSELGLAGVTDTQYF